The 9 T cell receptor beta chains below all came from one sample that was sequenced in a study of shared T cell receptors in the human thymus. The assay was immunoSEQ multiplex PCR, and TCRdb's table has in-frame clones only and misses some. Of 500,000 to 550,000 clones in the sample, about four fifths were seen once. The same data also contributed to another study, on human thymus T cells.

The specimen was thymocytes. All receptors derive from a boy in the first two years of life with a congenital heart defect.

The rearrangement joins TRBV27 to TRBJ2-7; TRBD2 matches at 7 bases. The V gene's germline CDR1 is MNHEY and CDR2 SMNVEV (reference sequence). J gave up 3 bases and V 0 bases, and 11 bases lay outside the gene matches. The CDR3 extends over 17 amino acids. DNA of the CDR3: TGTGCCAGCAGTTTATCGGTCCCTCTAGCGGTTGGCTACGAGCAGTACTTC. Protein sequence: CASSLSVPLAVGYEQYF.

The chain is built from TRBV20-1 and TRBJ2-7, with TRBD1 matching over 7 bases. The CDR3 is 10 amino acids. CDR1 is DFQATT, CDR2 SNEGSKA, per germline (reference sequence). This chain's CDR3 is CSYRGHEQYF. In DNA, the CDR3 is TGCAGCTACAGGGGCCACGAGCAGTACTTC.

The rearrangement uses TRBV7-9 and TRBJ2-2, with 9 bases identical to TRBD1. The CDR3 is made up of 17 amino acids. Germline values: CDR1 SEHNR, CDR2 FQNEAQ (reference sequence). With 5 bases clipped from V and 0 bases from J, the junction kept 7 bases outside the gene matches. The CDR3, as DNA: TGTGCCAGCAGCCCCATGGGACAGGGCTCGAACACCGGGGAGCTGTTTTTT. Its translation: CASSPMGQGSNTGELFF. The variable domain in full, completed from reference TRBV7-9 and TRBJ2-2, reads DTGVSQNPRHKITKRGQNVTFRCDPISEHNRLYWYRQTLGQGPEFLTYFQNEAQLEKSRLLSDRFSAERPKGSFSTLEIQRTEQGDSAMYLCASSPMGQGSNTGELFFGEGSRLTVL.

The rearrangement joins TRBV6-5 to TRBJ2-1, with D possibly being TRBD2 (6 bases). The CDR3 sequence is 15 residues long. CDR1 and CDR2 (germline): MNHEY, SVGAGI. Trimming pared 4 bases from V and 0 bases from J, leaving 10 bases between. The CDR3 DNA reads TGTGCCAGCAGTTTAGCGGTAAACTCCTACAATGAGCAGTTCTTC. Protein sequence: CASSLAVNSYNEQFF.

The chain joins TRBV5-1 to TRBJ2-1; tentatively, D is TRBD1 (6 bases). The CDR3 is 15 residues long. The germline CDR1 and CDR2 sequences are SGHRS and YFSETQ. The V gene lost 4 bases and the J gene lost 5 bases, with 16 bases spanning the gap. CDR3 DNA sequence: TGCGCCAGCAGCCCAGACAGGTCATGCCACAATGAGCAGTTCTTC. Its translation: CASSPDRSCHNEQFF.

The V gene is TRBV6-1, the J gene TRBJ2-7; 8 bases agree with TRBD2. The germline V gene has CDR1 MNHNS and CDR2 SASEGT. The V and J ends lost 0 bases and 6 bases, in that order; junction bases with no gene match: 4. The CDR3 consists of 14 residues. This CDR3 is CASSEARLAGEQYF. DNA for the CDR3: TGTGCCAGCAGTGAAGCGCGTCTAGCGGGCGAGCAGTACTTC.

In this sample, this clone turned up a few times. The chain carries TRBV14 and TRBJ1-2, with 7 bases fitting TRBD1. With V trimmed by 4 bases and J by 3 bases, 11 bases remained unmatched. The germline gives CDR1 SGHDN, CDR2 FVKESK. The CDR3 totals 16 residues. As DNA, the CDR3 is TGTGCCAGCAGCCCAATTGACAGGGAATCCTACTATGGCTACACCTTC. This codes for CASSPIDRESYYGYTF.

About this clone: Other DNA sequences in the same sample also yield this CDR3. The chain links TRBV4-2 to TRBJ2-3; 12 positions agree with TRBD2. From germline, CDR1 is LGHNA and CDR2 YNFKEQ. V shed 0 bases and J 3 bases; nucleotides not matched to a gene: 4. There are 17 residues in the CDR3. The CDR3: CASSQDPTSGRTDTQYF. CDR3 coding DNA: TGTGCCAGCAGCCAAGATCCGACTAGCGGGAGAACAGATACGCAGTATTTT.

The chain links TRBV11-3 to TRBJ1-2, with D tentatively TRBD1 (6 bases). CDR1 and CDR2 (germline): SGHNT, YENEEA. The CDR3 runs 14 residues. Trimming stripped 3 bases from V and 1 base from J, with 9 bases between. As DNA, the CDR3 is TGTGCCAGCAGCTTGGGCAGGGGTAACTATGGCTACACCTTC. Translating it yields CASSLGRGNYGYTF. Using reference TRBV11-3 and TRBJ1-2 for the parts outside the CDR3, the full variable domain is EAGVVQSPRYKIIEKKQPVAFWCNPISGHNTLYWYLQNLGQGPELLIRYENEEAVDDSQLPKDRFSAERLKGVDSTLKIQPAELGDSAVYLCASSLGRGNYGYTFGSGTRLTVV.